This T cell receptor beta chain was recorded in a study of shared clonotypes between healthy human individuals (dated by TCRdb to 2020 to 2021). Some background on the complete study: The cohort comprised a couple of women and a few men aged 18 to 49 years. To increase sequencing depth and limit assay-specific biases, TCR repertoire library preparation and sequencing were carried out by different laboratories using diverse techniques. The study deeply sequenced blood TCR repertoires of about 5 healthy adults to estimate repertoire size and the extent of clonotype sharing between individuals. Between about 0.9 and 10 billion PBMCs per donor were obtained by leukapheresis. For each donor, three plates each were used for CD4 naive and CD4 memory, two plates were used for CD8 naive, and one plate was used for CD8 memory. General study outcomes and caveats: Sampling was restricted to blood, and TCR repertoires in tissues likely differ from the TCR repertoires found in blood. Because the study included only a small number of donors, the genetic and exposure-history diversity represented was limited. Roughly 5.2% of naive CD4, 3.5% of naive CD8, around 2.3% of memory CD4, and 0.4% of memory CD8 clonotypes were shared across four donors. Larger estimated clonotype richness was generally found for naive subsets than for memory subsets. Compared with non-shared clonotypes, the clonotypes found in all four sorted-subset donors had higher generation probabilities. Rarefaction of sorted-subset datasets indicated incomplete sequencing despite the large sequencing depth. Based on pairwise subsampling, the degree of clonotype sharing among donors was expected to be affected by sequencing depth.

The germline V gene (reference sequence) provides CDR1 LNHDA and CDR2 SQIVND. The junction shows trimming of 4 bases on V and 9 bases on J, plus 13 bases between the germline ends. There are 13 amino acids in the CDR3, from cysteine to phenylalanine inclusive. The retained sequence is limited to the CDR3, 39 bases, with the frame set at the first base. As to this clone: Its cognate antigen has yet to be identified. The input lacks base qualities; no much larger clone sits a single base away.

Using the deep immunoSEQ assay, multiplex PCR amplified TCR CDR3 regions from genomic DNA. For each cell subset, the extracted genomic DNA was distributed evenly across all wells of several immunoSEQ 96-well plates, and each plate served as one replicate. For sorted subsets, each replicate PCR was loaded with about 0.2 ug genomic DNA, equivalent to 32,000 or so T cell genomes. The purified libraries were quantified using a Qubit 3.0 fluorometer, sized with a Bioanalyzer 2100, and then quantified again using the KAPA Library Quantification kit. Every immunoSEQ 96-well plate was sequenced on a dedicated single-read 150-cycle Illumina NextSeq 550 flow cell. The authors processed their data as follows. The immunoSEQ output contained only junctional sequences without quality scores, so filtering could not match that applied to full-length reads. Sequences were annotated with PyIR, a Python wrapper for IgBLAST v1.9, and V/J genes and CDR3 were assigned using IMGT germline references. Any read was removed if the V/J assignment was weak (E-value above 1e-6), the CDR3 was missing, or the read contained stop codons, out-of-frame junctions, or ambiguous translated residues. V3J clonotypes were defined as sequences sharing the same inferred V gene, J gene, and CDR3 amino acid sequence. The percentage overlap between two repertoires was calculated by dividing the number of shared unique clonotypes by the size of the smaller repertoire. RTK rarefaction, the Chao1 estimator, and Recon v2.1 estimates of unobserved clonotypes were used to assess repertoire richness. OLGA was used to compute generation probabilities for all TCRbeta clonotypes that the gDNA method yielded from several donors. The clones in this table, taken by TCRdb from immuneACCESS, are in-frame only. Not every clone is retained; where verified, under half of the shortfall comes from an unresolved V gene, and the cause of the rest is unknown. Clonal size and the V and J genes are those of that table, whereas D and trimming came from the DNA. For this sample there are some 2,000,000 clones; approximately 94% appear just once. The ten largest clones add up to about 1.1% of the sample.

CD8 naive samples were CD45RO-negative cells positively selected for CCR7, giving a CD45RA+CCR7+ population that excluded TemRA cells. Healthy HIV-negative adults with no recently reported acute infections or vaccinations were included as donors. Every donor was a Caucasian adult living in Nashville, Tennessee, USA. Blood was obtained by leukapheresis, after which PBMCs were separated by Ficoll-Histopaque density gradient centrifugation and cryopreserved in liquid nitrogen vapor phase. Purity and quantity of every magnetically sorted T cell population were checked by analytical flow cytometry. Each sorted fraction had its genomic DNA isolated and then quantified by UV absorbance on a Nanodrop 2000c.

The V gene is TRBV19 and the J gene is TRBJ1-5; the D segment could be TRBD1, given 5 matching bases. The sequence came from a man between 18 and 29 years old in good health. Material for sequencing was naive CD8+ T cells sorted from blood. The sample's cell subset or site label, decoded: CD45RA+CCR7+. The nucleotide sequence is given as TGTGCCAGTAGTAAAGAGGACAATTTGCCCCAGCATTTT. Translated, it gives CASSKEDNLPQHF.